This record concerns one TCR beta chain sequence. What it binds is unknown. Germline CDR1 KGHSH, CDR2 LQKENI. This CDR3 comprises 14 residues. Trimming stripped 9 bases from V and 2 bases from J, with 16 bases between. The data are from a study of cytomegalovirus exposure and HLA in healthy donors. Notes on the study in general: A highly shared variant cluster was judged a likely technical artifact.

Primers for the PCR totalled 60 Vbeta and 13 Jbeta. Sequenced by immunoSEQ multiplex PCR; TCRdb stores in-frame clones only, minus some. The sample carries around 150,000 clones, about 85% recorded once. The sequenced material came from PBMCs. V usage is TRBV18 and J usage is TRBJ2-5; D perhaps matches TRBD1 (5 bases). The source is a man younger than 35 in good health and CMV-seropositive. The CDR3 nucleotides are TGTGCCAGTCACCAGGGTGCCCAACAAGAGACCCAGTACTTC. It encodes CASHQGAQQETQYF.